Listed below are T cell receptor beta chains from one sample, sequenced in a study of OX40 agonist ivuxolimab in advanced cancers. The method was immunoSEQ multiplex PCR; TCRdb's version includes in-frame clones alone and lacks a portion of them. The table has 70,000 to 75,000 clones, 85% seen once; the top ten hold 0.5% to 0.55%. Sequences were derived from CD4+ or CD8+ T cells sorted from blood, sampled in a trial of the OX40 agonist ivuxolimab. These receptors were collected from an adult with an advanced solid tumor such as melanoma, head and neck, liver or kidney cancer. Both conserved end residues are part of each CDR3.

TRBJ2-5,TRBV11-1,CASSPSDRAETQYF
TRBJ2-7,TRBV5-1,CASSAGVANEQYF
TRBJ2-2,TRBV6-6,CASTYQFNTGELFF
TRBJ1-1,TRBV4-3,CASSQDIVNTEAFF
TRBJ2-7,TRBV5-1,CASSLMEGPLDEQYF
TRBJ2-3,TRBV6-5,CASSSREAGRDTQYF
NA,TRBV4-2,CASSFYPGHSYEQYF
TRBJ2-3,TRBV5-6,CASSLARDNTDTQYF
TRBJ1-6,TRBV10-3,CAISLAGTPNSPLHF
TRBJ1-4,TRBV28,CASSFQQGGTEKLFF
TRBJ2-7,TRBV10-1,CASTIPGHSYEQYF